This T cell receptor beta chain was obtained from a study of shared clonotypes between healthy human individuals. Findings and limits, study-wide: The authors sampled blood alone, and tissue repertoires likely differ. The study found lower generation probabilities in non-shared clonotypes than in those shared by all four donors. Among donors, clonotype sharing was expected to be affected by sequencing depth.

In the original processing: Filtering differed for immunoSEQ, which gave only junction sequences without quality scores. Sequencing used immunoSEQ multiplex PCR; TCRdb keeps in-frame clones, though not all of them. The DNA was the basis for D and trimming; V, J and clone size are from that table. The data show hundreds of thousands of clones, 85% to 95% seen once. Per the germline V gene, CDR1 is LNHDA and CDR2 is SQIVND (reference sequence). CDR3 length: 12 residues. The V and J ends lost 5 bases and 5 bases respectively, with 9 bases between them. This clone was recorded a few times. Its antigen is undetermined. Terminally differentiated effector memory CD45RA+ cells were excluded from the naive CD8 cells, which were CD45RO-negative and positively selected for CCR7.

The TCR comes from a woman aged 30 to 39 in good health. The specimen was naive CD8+ T cells sorted from blood. This chain links TRBV19 with TRBJ1-1; D is possibly TRBD1 (5 bases). The CDR3 coding sequence is TGTGCCAGTAGTTGGGGCTCGACTGAAGCTTTCTTT. Translated, it gives CASSWGSTEAFF.